Presented here are 23 T cell receptor beta chains from one specimen sequenced in a study of cytotoxic CD8 clonotypes in ibrutinib-treated CLL. Only in-frame clones appear in the TCRdb table, and some are missing; sequencing was by immunoSEQ multiplex PCR. This sample has some 200,000 clones, with 65% to 80% found just once. Here the sequenced sample was PBMCs, taken after 12 months of ibrutinib treatment. These receptors all come from a human donor with chronic lymphocytic leukemia.

V is TRBV18 and J is TRBJ2-1, with D perhaps matching TRBD1 or TRBD2 (5 bases each). Germline values: CDR1 KGHSH, CDR2 LQKENI. Between the trimmed V and J ends, which lost 4 bases and 10 bases, there was a span of 14 bases. CDR3 length equals 13 residues. The CDR3 loop is CASSRRGVGEQFF. In DNA form, the CDR3 reads TGTGCCAGCTCACGCCGAGGGGTGGGGGAGCAGTTCTTC.

DNA for the CDR3: TGTGCCATCAGTGAGGCACTAGCGGGAAACTACAATGAGCAGTTCTTC. It translates to CAISEALAGNYNEQFF. This rearrangement joins TRBV10-3 to TRBJ2-1; 10 positions agree with TRBD2. This CDR3 is 16 amino acids long. Germline values: CDR1 ENHRY, CDR2 SYGVKD. V shed 2 bases, J shed 3 bases, and the junction held 4 bases outside the gene matches.

This clone was recorded only once. V is TRBV6-5 and J is TRBJ2-7; TRBD1 agrees at 8 bases. This CDR3 contains 14 residues. Germline V lookup: CDR1 MNHEY, CDR2 SVGAGI. With V trimmed by 5 bases and J by 5 bases, 8 bases remained unmatched. The CDR3 reads CASSPRRTGNEQYF. As DNA, the CDR3 is TGTGCCAGCAGTCCTCGAAGGACAGGGAACGAGCAGTACTTC.

This clone was found once. The chain combines TRBV7-9 with TRBJ1-2, with 8 bases aligning to TRBD1. The CDR3 loop spans 16 amino acids. Germline V gene sequence: CDR1 SEHNR, CDR2 FQNEAQ (reference sequence). Unmatched junction bases numbered 12, after V lost 5 bases and J lost 4 bases. The CDR3 reads CASSPGQTGAGYGYTF. DNA for the CDR3: TGTGCCAGCAGCCCGGGCCAGACAGGGGCGGGCTATGGCTACACCTTC.

The chain combines TRBV18 with TRBJ1-3; D is undetermined. Germline V gene lookup returns CDR1 KGHSH and CDR2 LQKENI. The CDR3 loop spans 13 amino acids. Trimming stripped 3 bases from V and 3 bases from J, with 6 bases between. The CDR3 sequence is CASSPQDGNTIYF. The CDR3 DNA reads as TGTGCCAGCTCACCCCAGGATGGAAACACCATATATTTT. Full variable domain (remainder filled in from reference TRBV18 and TRBJ1-3): NAGVMQNPRHLVRRRGQEARLRCSPMKGHSHVYWYRQLPEEGLKFMVYLQKENIIDESGMPKERFSAEFPKEGPSILRIQQVVRGDSAAYFCASSPQDGNTIYFGEGSWLTVV.

The chain links TRBV7-9 to TRBJ2-3; 7 bases are shared with TRBD2. V dropped 5 bases and J dropped 2; count of bases not matched to a gene: 7. Germline CDR1 and CDR2: SEHNR and FQNEAQ (reference sequence). The CDR3 extends over 15 amino acids. For the CDR3, the DNA is TGTGCCAGCAGCGCGCTAGCGGAACCCACAGATACGCAGTATTTT. Encoded protein: CASSALAEPTDTQYF.

The chain links TRBV7-2 to TRBJ2-2; 7 nucleotides agree with TRBD2. Germline V gives CDR1 SGHTA, CDR2 FQGNSA. The CDR3 sequence is 16 residues long. V gave up 2 bases and J gave up 5 bases; unmatched junction bases: 8. DNA of the CDR3: TGTGCCAGCAGCTTATCTAGCGGAGGGAGGACCGGGGAGCTGTTTTTT. Translation: CASSLSSGGRTGELFF.

This rearrangement joins TRBV14 to TRBJ2-1, with a tentative D call TRBD2 (6 bases). Per germline, CDR1 SGHDN and CDR2 FVKESK. The CDR3 totals 14 residues. Trimming removed 4 bases at V and 3 bases at J, with 10 bases between. CDR3 amino acids: CASSRQGLYNEQFF. CDR3 in DNA: TGTGCCAGCAGCCGCCAGGGACTCTACAATGAGCAGTTCTTC.

This chain uses TRBV11-1 with TRBJ1-1; D possibly corresponds to TRBD1 (6 bases). The CDR3 is 16 residues long. Trimming removed 5 bases at V and 2 bases at J, with 18 bases between. Germline V gene data show CDR1 as SGHAT and CDR2 as FQDESV (reference sequence). CDR3 sequence (DNA): TGTGCCAGCAGCCCAGGACAGCGCGGGCCCAACACTGAAGCTTTCTTT. Its protein product is CASSPGQRGPNTEAFF.

This chain joins TRBV5-8 and TRBJ1-3; 7 bases agree with TRBD1. There are 14 residues in the CDR3. Germline loops: CDR1 SGHTS, CDR2 YDEGEE. The trim removed 5 bases at V and 4 bases at J, leaving 6 bases unmatched. The CDR3 is CASSRRGPGNTIYF. CDR3 in DNA: TGTGCCAGCAGTCGGAGGGGGCCCGGAAACACCATATATTTT.

This chain uses TRBV30 with TRBJ2-1, with TRBD2 identical over 8 bases. V shed 4 bases and J 4 bases; nucleotides not matched to a gene: 6. CDR1 is GTSNPN and CDR2 is SVGIG in the germline V gene (reference sequence). The CDR3 consists of 14 residues. The CDR3 reads CAWTNGGGYNEQFF. The CDR3 DNA reads TGTGCCTGGACGAACGGGGGGGGTTACAATGAGCAGTTCTTC.

As to this clone: Other DNA sequences of this sample code for an identical CDR3. The chain employs TRBV5-6 and TRBJ1-3; unclear D gene. CDR3 length: 13 amino acids. Per germline, CDR1 SGHDT and CDR2 YYEEEE. V shed 5 bases and J shed 0 bases, with 6 bases lying between them. CDR3 loop: CASSWGSGNTIYF. CDR3 bases: TGTGCCAGCAGTTGGGGCTCTGGAAACACCATATATTTT.

V usage is TRBV15 and J usage is TRBJ1-3; tentative D call: TRBD1 (5 bases). This CDR3 is 16 amino acids long. Germline V CDR1 and CDR2: LNHNV, YYDKDF (reference sequence). The V gene lost 2 bases and the J gene lost 2 bases, with 13 bases spanning the gap. CDR3 sequence: CATSRQAQGAGNTIYF. The DNA of the CDR3 is TGTGCCACCAGCAGACAGGCGCAGGGCGCTGGAAACACCATATATTTT.

This chain uses TRBV7-9 with TRBJ2-4, with 10 bases lining up with TRBD2. Per germline, CDR1 SEHNR and CDR2 FQNEAQ (reference sequence). J was trimmed by 2 bases and V by 3 bases; bases with no gene match: 7. This CDR3 spans 17 amino acids. The DNA of the CDR3 is TGTGCCAGCAGCTTCCAGCGGACTAGCGGCCCCAAAAACATTCAGTACTTC. Its translation is CASSFQRTSGPKNIQYF.

To note about this clone: A much larger clone differs from this one at a single base, so this may be a read error. Distinct nucleotide sequences in the sample also encode this CDR3. The rearrangement uses TRBV12-5 and TRBJ1-1; no firm D call. V lost 3 bases to trimming and J lost 7 bases, with 6 bases between them. The V gene's germline CDR1 is LGHNT and CDR2 FRNRAP. The CDR3 loop spans 11 amino acids. DNA for the CDR3: TGTGCTAGTGGTTTCGGGGTTGAAGCTTTCTTT. Residues: CASGFGVEAFF.

The chain has TRBV7-8 and TRBJ1-1; D is unclear. The germline V gene encodes CDR1 SGHVS and CDR2 FQNEAQ. The ends were cut back, 5 bases at V and 1 base at J, with 14 bases in the middle. CDR3 length equals 15 residues. The CDR3 loop reads CASSRVRAENTEAFF. The CDR3 nucleotides read TGTGCCAGCAGCCGTGTTAGGGCGGAGAACACTGAAGCTTTCTTT.

The sample holds one count of this clone. The gene calls are TRBV10-3 and TRBJ2-2; 10 bases align to TRBD2. V dropped 9 bases and J dropped 6; count of bases not matched to a gene: 10. Germline CDR1 ENHRY, CDR2 SYGVKD. CDR3 length equals 15 residues. The CDR3 sequence is CAIKEGSGRAGELFF. In DNA form, the CDR3 reads TGTGCCATAAAAGAGGGAAGCGGGAGGGCCGGGGAGCTGTTTTTT.

The chain joins TRBV30 to TRBJ2-4; D remains ambiguous. The germline V gene has CDR1 GTSNPN and CDR2 SVGIG (reference sequence). The length of the CDR3 is 11 residues. Trimming cost V 5 bases and J 1 base, with 3 bases left between them. CDR3 sequence (DNA): TGTGCCTGGGGCGCCAAAAACATTCAGTACTTC. Translating it yields CAWGAKNIQYF.

This clone was counted once. This sequence joins TRBV4-3 and TRBJ2-2; D is unresolved. V was cut by 1 base and J by 8 bases, with 5 bases left in between. This CDR3 has 12 residues. Germline values: CDR1 LGHNA, CDR2 YSLEER. CDR3 protein: CASSQGEGELFF. The DNA of the CDR3 is TGCGCCAGCAGCCAAGGAGAGGGGGAGCTGTTTTTT.

The chain couples TRBV10-1 to TRBJ2-7; TRBD2 aligns across 10 bases. CDR1 WNHNN and CDR2 SYGVQD come from the germline V gene (reference sequence). CDR3 length equals 15 residues. The trim removed 6 bases at V and 5 bases at J, leaving 10 bases unmatched. For the CDR3, the DNA is TGCGCCAGCAGCACCCCTAGCGGGAGCGGGAACGAGCAGTACTTC. This gives the protein CASSTPSGSGNEQYF.

The chain joins TRBV4-3 to TRBJ2-2, with unresolved D. Trimming left V 4 bases short and J 4 bases short, with 13 bases between. The CDR3 has 15 residues. In germline, CDR1 is LGHNA, CDR2 YSLEER. The CDR3 reads CASSPRVSGTGELFF. The DNA of the CDR3 is TGCGCCAGCAGCCCCCGCGTGAGTGGCACCGGGGAGCTGTTTTTT.

J is TRBJ2-3 and V is TRBV9; D is possibly TRBD1 (6 bases). V lost 4 bases to trimming and J lost 1 base, with 10 bases between them. Per germline, CDR1 SGDLS and CDR2 YYNGEE. This CDR3 is built from 14 residues. The CDR3 sequence is CASSLPGGTDTQYF. As DNA, the CDR3 is TGTGCCAGCAGCCTTCCAGGGGGCACAGATACGCAGTATTTT.

This clone came up a few times. The rearrangement uses TRBV6-1 and TRBJ1-2; 8 nucleotides line up with TRBD1. The V gene end was trimmed by 7 bases and the J gene end by 4 bases; junction bases not matched to a gene: 11. CDR1 MNHNS and CDR2 SASEGT come from the germline V gene. The length of the CDR3 is 15 residues. CDR3 loop: CASIKDQGAGYGYTF. The CDR3 nucleotides are TGTGCCAGCATCAAAGACCAGGGGGCGGGCTATGGCTACACCTTC.